These 5 T cell receptor beta chains were sequenced from one sample in a study of OX40 agonist ivuxolimab in advanced cancers. Produced via immunoSEQ multiplex PCR; TCRdb's table is partial and in-frame only. The repertoire holds 50,000 to 60,000 clones, with around 79% as singletons. Sample: CD4+ or CD8+ T cells sorted from blood, taken in a trial of the OX40 agonist ivuxolimab. The receptors stem from an adult with an advanced solid tumor such as melanoma, head and neck, liver or kidney cancer.

V usage is TRBV7-3 and J usage is TRBJ2-3, with 7 bases that match TRBD2. Looked up from germline, CDR1 is SGHTA and CDR2 is FQGTGA. CDR3 size: 16 residues. V lost 5 bases to trimming and J lost 3 bases; unmatched junction nucleotides: 11. The CDR3 spells CASSLGALAVTDTQYF. The DNA for the CDR3 is TGTGCCAGCAGCCTAGGGGCGCTAGCGGTTACAGATACGCAGTATTTT.

V is TRBV5-1 and J is TRBJ2-3; D is unresolved. The length of the CDR3 is 14 residues. V was clipped by 1 base and J by 2 bases, with 8 bases between them. Germline CDR1 SGHRS, CDR2 YFSETQ. The CDR3 is CASSLKPPTDTQYF. In DNA, the CDR3 is TGCGCCAGCAGCTTGAAACCACCCACAGATACGCAGTATTTT.

The CDR3 protein is CASSQGQNNQPQHF. The DNA of the CDR3 is TGCGCCAGCAGCCAGGGACAGAACAATCAGCCCCAGCATTTT. This chain connects TRBV4-1 to TRBJ1-5; 7 bases line up with TRBD1. The germline gives CDR1 MGHRA, CDR2 YSYEKL. Trimming cost V 3 bases and J 3 bases; bases outside gene matches: 2. The CDR3 has 14 amino acids.

V usage is TRBV13 and J usage is TRBJ2-3; 8 bases are a match to TRBD2. Germline loops: CDR1 PRHDT, CDR2 FYEKMQ (reference sequence). After removal of 2 bases from V and 4 bases from J, the junction contained 5 bases not matched to a gene. This CDR3 has 15 residues. CDR3 residues: CASSLQAGVADTQYF. The CDR3 coding sequence is TGTGCCAGCAGCTTACAAGCGGGAGTCGCAGATACGCAGTATTTT.

The count of this clone is one. The gene calls are TRBV10-3 and TRBJ1-2, with 9 bases that match TRBD1. Germline V gene data show CDR1 as ENHRY and CDR2 as SYGVKD. After removal of 5 bases from V and 8 bases from J, the junction contained 9 bases not matched to a gene. CDR3 length: 14 residues. Here the CDR3 reads CAISPGTGIKGYTF. The CDR3 coding sequence is TGTGCCATCAGTCCCGGGACAGGGATTAAGGGCTACACCTTC.